This TCR beta chain was captured by sequencing in a study of blood T cells in healthy people across ages. The amount of total RNA extracted per sample was at least 5.5 micrograms. In regard to this clonotype: Its antigen remains unknown.

Study results and limitations: Percentage of naive T cells showed a strong correlation with TCR beta diversity.

Using a J-beta primer mix together with a sample-barcoded 5' primer, a second PCR was run for roughly 7 to 11 cycles. TCRdb redid the calling of the 5' RACE reads with MiXCR, one entry per CDR3 protein. This table holds about 1,800,000 distinct CDR3 sequences, under 30% found once. The TCR originated in a woman younger than 45 in good health. The sequencing sample was made of blood.

CDR3 amino acids: CASSPRLSPDTQYF. The CDR3 coding sequence is TGTGCCAGCAGCCCGAGACTAAGCCCAGATACGCAGTATTTT. The chain couples TRBV5-6 to TRBJ2-3, with D perhaps matching TRBD2 (5 bases). Germline values: CDR1 SGHDT, CDR2 YYEEEE. This CDR3 comprises 14 residues. Trimming took 4 bases from V and 4 from J, leaving 13 bases between them.